One sample yielded the 13 T cell receptor beta chains listed below, sequenced in a study of post-analysis software for immune sequencing data. Findings of the study overall: Patients carried roughly 5 TRBV segments more frequently than controls did, and TRBV5-6, TRBV5-1 and TRBV20-1 were among them.

Presence of unique molecular identifiers characterized the TCR beta cDNA libraries. TCRdb reanalysed the PCR reads using MiXCR and keeps one entry per CDR3 protein. The sample has about 200,000 distinct CDR3 sequences, about 30% seen once. Which antigens these TCRs recognize remains unknown. Specimen: blood. These receptors originate from a girl aged 2 to 17 with multiple sclerosis.

The chain couples TRBV2 to TRBJ2-7; D possibly uses TRBD1 or TRBD2 (6 bases each). The CDR3 contains 13 residues. The germline CDR1 and CDR2 sequences are SNHLY and FYNNEI. V dropped 8 bases and J dropped 4 bases, with 15 bases sitting between them. For the CDR3, the DNA is TGTGCCAGCGGTAGCGGACAGCAATACGAGCAGTACTTC. Residues: CASGSGQQYEQYF.

The chain employs TRBV19 and TRBJ2-5; D might be TRBD1 or TRBD2, each matching 5 bases. Germline loops: CDR1 LNHDA, CDR2 SQIVND (reference sequence). This CDR3 contains 16 residues. Trimming pared 3 bases from V and 2 bases from J, leaving 16 bases between. CDR3 amino acids: CASSILLGTSQETQYF. CDR3 DNA sequence: TGTGCCAGTAGTATTTTGCTCGGGACCTCACAAGAGACCCAGTACTTC.

This clonotype was seen at least ten times. The rearrangement links TRBV20-1 to TRBJ2-3; D unresolved. There are 12 residues in the CDR3. Trimming took off 0 bases at V and 8 bases at J, with 9 bases between the two ends. Germline CDR1 and CDR2: DFQATT and SNEGSKA (reference sequence). CDR3: CSARDAPGTQYF. The CDR3 region has the DNA TGCAGTGCTAGAGACGCCCCGGGTACGCAGTATTTT.

This clonotype was found a few times. The V call is TRBV11-2, the J call TRBJ2-1, with 13 nucleotides matching TRBD2. The CDR3 is 17 residues long. Germline loops: CDR1 SGHAT, CDR2 FQNNGV. V was pared by 5 bases and J by 5 bases, with 9 bases of the junction left unmatched. CDR3 protein: CASSPQLGLAGDNEQFF. Written as DNA, the CDR3 is TGTGCCAGCAGCCCCCAACTCGGACTAGCGGGAGACAATGAGCAGTTCTTC.

This clonotype was recorded at least ten times. The CDR3, as DNA: TGTGCCAGCAGTATATCCTCAGGGGTGGGTCAGCCCCAGCATTTT. Its translation is CASSISSGVGQPQHF. The chain is built from TRBV6-5 and TRBJ1-5, with D possibly matching TRBD1 (6 bases). CDR3 length: 15 amino acids. V shed 5 bases and J shed 6 bases, with 17 bases lying between them. In germline, CDR1 is MNHEY, CDR2 SVGAGI.

This clonotype is a singleton in its sample. One base away lies a much larger clone, so this may be a sequencing read error. The rearrangement uses TRBV4-1 and TRBJ2-3; a weak D match, TRBD2 (6 bases). V was clipped by 1 base and J by 4 bases, with 9 bases between them. CDR1 is MGHRA, CDR2 YSYEKL, per germline. This CDR3 is 14 amino acids long. CDR3 in DNA: TGCGCCAGCAGCCAAGGGACTAACGCAGATACGCAGTATTTT. This codes for CASSQGTNADTQYF.

This clonotype showed up just a few times. This may be a read error, as it is one base from a much larger clone. This chain joins TRBV4-1 and TRBJ2-4, with D possibly being TRBD1 or TRBD2 (5 bases each). The tail of the sequence fits TRBJ2-5 better, so the J call may be wrong. The CDR3 has 14 residues. CDR1 and CDR2 from the germline V gene are MGHRA and YSYEKL. CDR3 in amino acids: CASSQPGRGKTQYF. DNA for the CDR3: TGCGCCAGCAGCCAACCGGGACGGGGAAAGACCCAGTACTTC.

This clonotype was observed many times. V usage is TRBV5-1 and J usage is TRBJ2-3; 15 nucleotides align to TRBD2. Germline trimming cut 4 bases from V and 6 bases from J; bases unmatched to any gene: 6. The CDR3 covers 16 residues. Germline lookup yields CDR1 SGHRS and CDR2 YFSETQ. The CDR3 DNA sequence: TGCGCCAGCAGCCCCGGACTAGCGGGGGGGCGGGATACGCAGTATTTT. This codes for CASSPGLAGGRDTQYF.

The table lists this clonotype with many counts. The chain couples TRBV3-1 to TRBJ2-7, with D uncertain. The ends were cut back, 3 bases at V and 0 bases at J, with 9 bases in the middle. Germline-derived CDR1 and CDR2 are LGHDT and YNNKEL (reference sequence). The CDR3 has 14 residues. The CDR3 coding sequence is TGTGCCAGCAGCCACCTAGGCTCCTCCTACGAGCAGTACTTC. Its translation is CASSHLGSSYEQYF.

The chain has TRBV18 and TRBJ2-2; no reliable D call. The CDR3 has 15 residues. Deletions cut 4 bases from V and 0 bases from J, with 9 bases between. Germline lookup yields CDR1 KGHSH and CDR2 LQKENI. DNA for the CDR3: TGTGCCAGCTCACAGTCTGAGGCGAACACCGGGGAGCTGTTTTTT. Translation gives CASSQSEANTGELFF.

This clonotype was picked up one time. A much larger clone lies a single base off, so this may be a read error. This chain connects TRBV15 to TRBJ2-6; a weak D match, TRBD1 (6 bases). This CDR3 is 17 amino acids long. CDR1 and CDR2 (germline): LNHNV, YYDKDF (reference sequence). In DNA, the CDR3 is TGTGCCACCAGCAGATCTACAGGGAGCGCTGGGGCCAACGTCCTGGCTTTC. Its protein is CATSRSTGSAGANVLAF.

Comments on this clonotype: Relative to the germline gene, one junction end is altered; a read error may explain this. The chain is built from TRBV3-1 and TRBJ1-1, with a weak D call TRBD1 (6 bases). The CDR3 runs 16 residues. Germline CDR1 is LGHDT and CDR2 is YNNKEL (reference sequence). The CDR3 nucleotides read TGTGCCAGCAGCCATGGGGGGGGCCTCGGGGACACTGAGGCTTTCTTT. It is translated as CASSHGGGLGDTEAFF.

The J gene is TRBJ1-1, the V gene TRBV20-1; 7 bases agree with TRBD1. The CDR3 consists of 13 residues. CDR1 and CDR2 (germline): DFQATT, SNEGSKA (reference sequence). J gave up 2 bases and V 5 bases, and 5 bases lay outside the gene matches. CDR3 DNA sequence: TGCAGTGCTCCTGGACAGGTAAACACTGAAGCTTTCTTT. Amino acids: CSAPGQVNTEAFF.